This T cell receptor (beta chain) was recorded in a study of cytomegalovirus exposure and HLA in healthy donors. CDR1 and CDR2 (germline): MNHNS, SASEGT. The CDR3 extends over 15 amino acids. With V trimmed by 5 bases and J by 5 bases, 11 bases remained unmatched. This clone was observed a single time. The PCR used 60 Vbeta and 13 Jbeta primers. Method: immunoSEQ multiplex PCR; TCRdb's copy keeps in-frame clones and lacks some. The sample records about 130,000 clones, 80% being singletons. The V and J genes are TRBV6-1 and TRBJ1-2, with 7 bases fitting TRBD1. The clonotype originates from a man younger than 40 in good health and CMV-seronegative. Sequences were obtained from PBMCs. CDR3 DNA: TGTGCCAGCAGTAATGGGGACAGTTGGGCTTATGGCTACACCTTC. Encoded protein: CASSNGDSWAYGYTF.